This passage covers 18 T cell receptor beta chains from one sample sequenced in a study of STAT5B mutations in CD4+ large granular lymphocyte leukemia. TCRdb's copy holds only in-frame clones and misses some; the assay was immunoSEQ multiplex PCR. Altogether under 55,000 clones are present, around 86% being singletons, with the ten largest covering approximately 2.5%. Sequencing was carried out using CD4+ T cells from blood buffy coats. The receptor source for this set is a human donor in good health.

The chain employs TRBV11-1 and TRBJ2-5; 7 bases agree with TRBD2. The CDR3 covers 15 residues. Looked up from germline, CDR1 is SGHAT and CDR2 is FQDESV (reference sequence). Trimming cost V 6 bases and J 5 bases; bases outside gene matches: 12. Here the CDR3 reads CASSTGGGPQETQYF. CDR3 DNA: TGTGCCAGCAGTACCGGGGGAGGGCCACAGGAGACCCAGTACTTC.

CDR3 DNA: TGTGCCAGCTCACCACTGCGCGGGAGCACAGATACGCAGTATTTT. It codes for CASSPLRGSTDTQYF. The V gene is TRBV18, the J gene TRBJ2-3, with a tentative D call TRBD2 (5 bases). Germline V gives CDR1 KGHSH, CDR2 LQKENI. The V end was cut by 1 base, the J end by 0 bases, with 8 bases between. The CDR3 contains 15 residues.

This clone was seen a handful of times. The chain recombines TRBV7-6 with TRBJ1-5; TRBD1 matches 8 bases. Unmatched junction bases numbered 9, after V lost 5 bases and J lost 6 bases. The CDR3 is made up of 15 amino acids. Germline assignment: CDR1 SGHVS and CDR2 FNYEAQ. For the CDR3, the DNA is TGTGCCAGCAGCCCGGGACAGGCGATGGGTCAGCCCCAGCATTTT. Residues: CASSPGQAMGQPQHF. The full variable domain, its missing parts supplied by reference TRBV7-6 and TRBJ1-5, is GAGVSQSPRYKVTKRGQDVALRCDPISGHVSLYWYRQALGQGPEFLTYFNYEAQQDKSGLPNDRFSAERPEGSISTLTIQRTEQRDSAMYRCASSPGQAMGQPQHFGDGTRLSIL.

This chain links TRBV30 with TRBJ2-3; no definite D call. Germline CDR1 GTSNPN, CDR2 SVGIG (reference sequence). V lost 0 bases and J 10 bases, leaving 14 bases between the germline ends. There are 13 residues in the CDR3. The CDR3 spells CAWSVIGGLPQYF. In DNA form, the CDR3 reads TGTGCCTGGAGTGTGATCGGCGGCTTACCGCAGTATTTT. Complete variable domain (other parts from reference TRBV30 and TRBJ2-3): SQTIHQWPATLVQPVGSPLSLECTVEGTSNPNLYWYRQAAGRGLQLLFYSVGIGQISSEVPQNLSASRPQDRQFILSSKKLLLSDSGFYLCAWSVIGGLPQYFGPGTRLTVL.

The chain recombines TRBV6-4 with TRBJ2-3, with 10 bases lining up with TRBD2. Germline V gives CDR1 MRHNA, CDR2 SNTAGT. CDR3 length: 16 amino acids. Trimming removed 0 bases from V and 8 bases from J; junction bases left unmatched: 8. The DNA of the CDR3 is TGTGCCAGCAGTGACTCAGCGGGAGGGCTTTCGGGTACGCAGTATTTT. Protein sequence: CASSDSAGGLSGTQYF.

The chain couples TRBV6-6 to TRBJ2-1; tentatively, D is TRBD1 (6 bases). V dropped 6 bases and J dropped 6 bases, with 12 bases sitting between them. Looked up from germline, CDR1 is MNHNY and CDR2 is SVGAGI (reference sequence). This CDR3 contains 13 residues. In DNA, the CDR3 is TGTGCCAGCAGGCTCGGGACACCCAATGAGCAGTTCTTC. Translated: CASRLGTPNEQFF.

CDR3 loop: CASSGTGASNQPQHF. CDR3 nucleotide sequence: TGTGCCAGCAGTGGGACAGGGGCGAGCAATCAGCCCCAGCATTTT. The chain couples TRBV25-1 to TRBJ1-5, with TRBD1 identical over 9 bases. The junction had 2 bases not matched to a gene; V was cut back by 4 bases and J by 1 base. In germline, CDR1 is MGHDK, CDR2 SYGVNS. CDR3 length: 15 residues. Full variable domain (rest looked up from reference TRBV25-1 and TRBJ1-5): EADIYQTPRYLVIGTGKKITLECSQTMGHDKMYWYQQDPGMELHLIHYSYGVNSTEKGDLSSESTVSRIRTEHFPLTLESARPSHTSQYLCASSGTGASNQPQHFGDGTRLSIL.

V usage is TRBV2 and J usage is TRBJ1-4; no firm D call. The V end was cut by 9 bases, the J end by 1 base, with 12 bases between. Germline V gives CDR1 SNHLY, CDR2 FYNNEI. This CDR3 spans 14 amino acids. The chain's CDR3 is CASEKTETNEKLFF. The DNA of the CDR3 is TGTGCCAGTGAAAAGACGGAAACTAATGAAAAACTGTTTTTT.

DNA for the CDR3: TGTGCCAGCAACCGGGACAGGGGAATTCAGCCCCAGCATTTT. The encoded protein is CASNRDRGIQPQHF. The V gene is TRBV2, the J gene TRBJ1-5, with TRBD1 matching over 10 bases. The V and J ends lost 7 bases and 6 bases, in that order; junction bases with no gene match: 6. This CDR3 has 14 amino acids. Germline V gene sequence: CDR1 SNHLY, CDR2 FYNNEI.

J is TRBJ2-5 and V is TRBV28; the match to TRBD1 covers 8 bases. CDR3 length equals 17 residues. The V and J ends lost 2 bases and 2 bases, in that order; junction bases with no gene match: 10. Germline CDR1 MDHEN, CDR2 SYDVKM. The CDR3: CASSLGTAGGQQETQYF. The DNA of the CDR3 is TGTGCCAGCAGTTTAGGCACCGCAGGGGGCCAACAAGAGACCCAGTACTTC. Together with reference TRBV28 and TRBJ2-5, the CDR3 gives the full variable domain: DVKVTQSSRYLVKRTGEKVFLECVQDMDHENMFWYRQDPGLGLRLIYFSYDVKMKEKGDIPEGYSVSREKKERFSLILESASTNQTSMYLCASSLGTAGGQQETQYFGPGTRLLVL.

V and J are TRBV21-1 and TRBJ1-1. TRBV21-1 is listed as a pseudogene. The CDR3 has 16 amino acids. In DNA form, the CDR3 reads TGTGCCAGCAGCCTTCGGGTCCAATCCTGGGACGCTGAAGCTTTCTTT. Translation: CASSLRVQSWDAEAFF.

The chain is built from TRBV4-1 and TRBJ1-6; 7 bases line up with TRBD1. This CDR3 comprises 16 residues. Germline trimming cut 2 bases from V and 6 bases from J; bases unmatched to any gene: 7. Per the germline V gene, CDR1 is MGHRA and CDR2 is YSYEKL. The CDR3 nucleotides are TGCGCCAGCAGCCAACAGCCGGGACAGATTAATTCACCCCTCCACTTT. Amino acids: CASSQQPGQINSPLHF.

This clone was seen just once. CDR3 amino acids: CASSHPFEGTDTQYF. The CDR3 DNA reads as TGTGCCAGCAGCCACCCGTTTGAGGGCACAGATACGCAGTATTTT. The chain recombines TRBV21-1 with TRBJ2-3; TRBD2, the table's D call, lacks a check against the DNA. TRBV21-1 is tagged as a pseudogene. The CDR3 consists of 15 residues.

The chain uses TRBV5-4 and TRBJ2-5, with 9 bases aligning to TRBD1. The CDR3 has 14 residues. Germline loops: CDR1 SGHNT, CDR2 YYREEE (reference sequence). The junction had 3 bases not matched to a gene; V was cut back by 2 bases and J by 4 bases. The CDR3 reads CASSLQGAGETQYF. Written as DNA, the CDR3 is TGTGCCAGCAGCTTACAGGGGGCTGGAGAGACCCAGTACTTC.

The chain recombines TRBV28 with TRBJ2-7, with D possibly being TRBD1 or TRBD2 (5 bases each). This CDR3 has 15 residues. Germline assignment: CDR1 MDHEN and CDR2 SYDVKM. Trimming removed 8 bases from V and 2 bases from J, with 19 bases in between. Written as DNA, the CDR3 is TGTGCCAGCGGGACCCCGGGGCTTAACCCCTACGAGCAGTACTTC. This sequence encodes CASGTPGLNPYEQYF.

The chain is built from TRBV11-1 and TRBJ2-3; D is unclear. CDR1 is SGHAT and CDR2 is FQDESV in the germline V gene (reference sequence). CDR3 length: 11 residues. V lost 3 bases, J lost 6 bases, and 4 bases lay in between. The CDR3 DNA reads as TGTGCCAGCAGCTTGAGGGATACGCAGTATTTT. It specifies CASSLRDTQYF.

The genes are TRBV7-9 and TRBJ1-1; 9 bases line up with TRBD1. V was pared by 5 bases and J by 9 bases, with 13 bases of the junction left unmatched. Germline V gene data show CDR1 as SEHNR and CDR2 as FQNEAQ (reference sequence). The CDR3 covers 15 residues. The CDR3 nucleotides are TGTGCCAGCAGCCCGGTGGGGTCACAGGGGGCGCAAGCTTTCTTT. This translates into CASSPVGSQGAQAFF.

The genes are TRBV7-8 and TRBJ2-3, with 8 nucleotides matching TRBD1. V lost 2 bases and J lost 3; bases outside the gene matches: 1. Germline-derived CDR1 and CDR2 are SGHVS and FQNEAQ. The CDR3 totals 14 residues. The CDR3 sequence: CASSLNRGTDTQYF. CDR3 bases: TGTGCCAGCAGCTTAAACAGGGGGACAGATACGCAGTATTTT. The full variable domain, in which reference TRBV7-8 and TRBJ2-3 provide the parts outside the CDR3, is GAGVSQSPRYKVAKRGQDVALRCDPISGHVSLFWYQQALGQGPEFLTYFQNEAQLDKSGLPSDRFFAERPEGSVSTLKIQRTQQEDSAVYLCASSLNRGTDTQYFGPGTRLTVL.